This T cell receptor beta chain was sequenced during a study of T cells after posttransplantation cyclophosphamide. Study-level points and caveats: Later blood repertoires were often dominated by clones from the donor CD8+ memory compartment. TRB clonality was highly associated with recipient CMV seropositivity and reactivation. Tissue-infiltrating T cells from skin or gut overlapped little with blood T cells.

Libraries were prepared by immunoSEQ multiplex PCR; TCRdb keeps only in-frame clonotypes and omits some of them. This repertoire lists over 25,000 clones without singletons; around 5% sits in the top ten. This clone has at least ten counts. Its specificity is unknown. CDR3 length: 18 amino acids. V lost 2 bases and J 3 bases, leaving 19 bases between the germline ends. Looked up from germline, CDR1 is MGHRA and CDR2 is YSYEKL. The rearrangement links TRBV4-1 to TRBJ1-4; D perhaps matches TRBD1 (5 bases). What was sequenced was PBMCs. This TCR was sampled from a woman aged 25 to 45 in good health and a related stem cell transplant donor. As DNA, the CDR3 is TGCGCCAGCAGCCAAATACCAGGGCCGGCGGAGGCTAATGAAAAACTGTTTTTT. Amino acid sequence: CASSQIPGPAEANEKLFF.